This TCR beta chain comes out of a study of cytomegalovirus exposure and HLA in healthy donors. Concerning this clone: The junction shows a germline mismatch at one end, possibly a read error. Other DNA sequences in the same sample also yield this CDR3.

The PCR employed 60 Vbeta primers together with 13 Jbeta primers. Method: immunoSEQ multiplex PCR; TCRdb's copy keeps in-frame clones and lacks some. Of 100,000 to 150,000 clones detected, approximately 85% appear once; the ten largest clones hold 1.5% to 2%. This CDR3 is built from 17 residues. Germline CDR1 is SGHRS and CDR2 is YFSETQ. The sequencing input was PBMCs. The clonotype was recovered from a boy younger than 18 in good health and CMV-seronegative. The chain employs TRBV5-1 and TRBJ2-3; 8 bases match TRBD1. The CDR3, as DNA: TGCGCCAGCAGCTTGGGGACAGGGAAAGTCTACCCAGACACGCAGTATTTT. Translating gives CASSLGTGKVYPDTQYF. Looking up the rest from reference TRBV5-1 and TRBJ2-3 gives the full variable domain: KAGVTQTPRYLIKTRGQQVTLSCSPISGHRSVSWYQQTPGQGLQFLFEYFSETQRNKGNFPGRFSGRQFSNSRSEMNVSTLELGDSALYLCASSLGTGKVYPDTQYFGPGTRLTVL.